These T cell receptor beta chains were read from a single sample in a study of blood T cell repertoires in COVID-19. Sequencing was performed with immunoSEQ multiplex PCR; in TCRdb, only in-frame clones are kept and a portion is missing. The repertoire holds approximately 210,000 clones, with roughly 81% as singletons. The sample taken for sequencing was peripheral blood. The source of these receptors is a woman aged 45-59 years with active or convalescent COVID-19. The conserved cysteine and the conserved F or W are not part of the CDR3 here. D genes are given only for firm matches.

j_gene: TRBJ1-5
v_gene: TRBV6-5
d_gene: -
CDR3aa: ASRQTINQPQH

j_gene: TRBJ1-1
v_gene: TRBV30
d_gene: -
CDR3aa: AWMWLTEAF

j_gene: TRBJ1-4
v_gene: TRBV28
d_gene: TRBD1
CDR3aa: ASTSPRGMTEKLF

j_gene: TRBJ1-5
v_gene: TRBV27
d_gene: -
CDR3aa: ASSFLPYSNQPQH

j_gene: TRBJ1-2
v_gene: TRBV11-2
d_gene: TRBD1
CDR3aa: ASSLDDRADYGYT

j_gene: TRBJ2-5
v_gene: TRBV28
d_gene: TRBD1
CDR3aa: ASRDRRKDLQETQY

j_gene: TRBJ2-3
v_gene: TRBV6-2/TRBV6-3
d_gene: -
CDR3aa: ASSYLTVDTQY

j_gene: TRBJ1-5
v_gene: TRBV19
d_gene: -
CDR3aa: ASSSMTVHNQPQH

j_gene: TRBJ1-2
v_gene: TRBV6-5
d_gene: -
CDR3aa: ASSAGPVRGYT

j_gene: TRBJ1-4
v_gene: TRBV30
d_gene: -
CDR3aa: AWSVSSGKNEKLF

j_gene: TRBJ1-2
v_gene: TRBV5-6
d_gene: -
CDR3aa: ASSSGAGGFNYGYT

j_gene: TRBJ2-3
v_gene: TRBV18
d_gene: -
CDR3aa: ASSLSESRADTQY

j_gene: TRBJ2-2
v_gene: TRBV7-7
d_gene: -
CDR3aa: ASSLVGSGDGELF

j_gene: TRBJ1-1
v_gene: TRBV4-1
d_gene: -
CDR3aa: ASSLRTGTEAF

j_gene: TRBJ1-1
v_gene: TRBV7-8
d_gene: -
CDR3aa: ASSSLAGAEAF

j_gene: TRBJ1-1
v_gene: TRBV6-5
d_gene: -
CDR3aa: ASIRERNTEAF

j_gene: TRBJ2-2
v_gene: TRBV24-1
d_gene: -
CDR3aa: ATTIQADTGELF

j_gene: TRBJ1-1
v_gene: TRBV29-1
d_gene: TRBD1
CDR3aa: SVWTGGTTEAF

j_gene: TRBJ1-6
v_gene: TRBV15
d_gene: TRBD1
CDR3aa: ATSTRTGGYSPLH

j_gene: TRBJ1-1
v_gene: TRBV27
d_gene: TRBD1
CDR3aa: ASSPQVPGQGWNTEAF

j_gene: TRBJ2-1
v_gene: TRBV27
d_gene: -
CDR3aa: ASSAYGYNEQF

j_gene: TRBJ1-1
v_gene: TRBV6-2/TRBV6-3
d_gene: -
CDR3aa: ASSYPPDGRENTEAF

j_gene: TRBJ2-1
v_gene: TRBV24-1
d_gene: TRBD2
CDR3aa: ATSVSGRLNEQF

j_gene: TRBJ1-5
v_gene: TRBV2
d_gene: -
CDR3aa: ASGALYPRQPQH

j_gene: TRBJ2-3
v_gene: TRBV3-1/TRBV3-2
d_gene: -
CDR3aa: ASSQDPTGASTDTQY

j_gene: TRBJ2-2
v_gene: TRBV10-3
d_gene: -
CDR3aa: ATGGFANTGELF

j_gene: TRBJ1-2
v_gene: TRBV28
d_gene: -
CDR3aa: ASSYIRDGYT

j_gene: TRBJ2-2
v_gene: TRBV6-5
d_gene: -
CDR3aa: ASSVDPGRKELF

j_gene: TRBJ1-2
v_gene: TRBV27
d_gene: TRBD1
CDR3aa: ASSEVTGGGRGYT

j_gene: TRBJ2-5
v_gene: TRBV28
d_gene: TRBD1
CDR3aa: ASSLTGKETQY

j_gene: TRBJ1-2
v_gene: TRBV24-1
d_gene: TRBD1
CDR3aa: ATLDGTGGGYT

j_gene: TRBJ1-6
v_gene: TRBV7-6
d_gene: -
CDR3aa: ASSLRGGSSYNSPLH

j_gene: TRBJ2-7
v_gene: TRBV19
d_gene: -
CDR3aa: ASSRQISYEQY

j_gene: TRBJ2-7
v_gene: TRBV6-5
d_gene: -
CDR3aa: ASSYSMAGGGEQY

j_gene: TRBJ1-2
v_gene: TRBV6-5
d_gene: -
CDR3aa: ASSRPPGYT

j_gene: TRBJ1-3
v_gene: TRBV18
d_gene: TRBD1
CDR3aa: ASSPATPGQGRFGNTIY

j_gene: TRBJ2-2
v_gene: TRBV10-1
d_gene: TRBD1
CDR3aa: ASSLGQGSGELF

j_gene: TRBJ1-1
v_gene: TRBV7-3
d_gene: -
CDR3aa: ASSFAVNTEAF

j_gene: TRBJ1-6
v_gene: TRBV11-2
d_gene: -
CDR3aa: ASSKNREGPLH

j_gene: TRBJ2-1
v_gene: TRBV28
d_gene: TRBD1
CDR3aa: ATVPGQGINEQF

j_gene: TRBJ1-6
v_gene: TRBV6-6
d_gene: -
CDR3aa: ASTYHQSSYNSPLH

j_gene: TRBJ1-1
v_gene: TRBV7-9
d_gene: -
CDR3aa: ASSAGVGDTEAF

j_gene: TRBJ1-6
v_gene: TRBV3-1/TRBV3-2
d_gene: -
CDR3aa: ASSQDLNRVYNSPLH

j_gene: TRBJ2-1
v_gene: TRBV13
d_gene: TRBD2
CDR3aa: ASSSRGLAGGYNEQF

j_gene: TRBJ1-6
v_gene: TRBV5-1
d_gene: -
CDR3aa: ASSAQGDSPLH

j_gene: TRBJ2-7
v_gene: TRBV19
d_gene: TRBD2
CDR3aa: ASSSLAGGSYEQY

j_gene: TRBJ2-5
v_gene: TRBV7-2
d_gene: -
CDR3aa: ASSFGLAQETQY

j_gene: TRBJ1-6
v_gene: TRBV10-1
d_gene: -
CDR3aa: ASSSSANSPLH

j_gene: TRBJ2-2
v_gene: TRBV6-5
d_gene: -
CDR3aa: ASRPGRLLTGELF

j_gene: TRBJ1-1
v_gene: TRBV14
d_gene: -
CDR3aa: ASSHPTGFTEAF

j_gene: TRBJ2-1
v_gene: TRBV24-1
d_gene: -
CDR3aa: ATSDLGIGTGDNEQF

j_gene: TRBJ2-1
v_gene: TRBV18
d_gene: -
CDR3aa: ASSPGTGDIDEQF

j_gene: TRBJ2-2
v_gene: TRBV2
d_gene: -
CDR3aa: ASSEQGNTGELF

j_gene: TRBJ2-7
v_gene: TRBV5-6
d_gene: TRBD1
CDR3aa: ASSETGTGAIHEQY